This T cell receptor (beta chain) was documented in a study of shared clonotypes between healthy human individuals. Findings and caveats of the study: Naive CD4 clonotypes overlapped across a few donors at about 5.2%.

Only a few counts were recorded for this clone. Antigen specificity is unknown. Splitting of each subset's genomic DNA was done evenly across several immunoSEQ plates. Replicate PCRs run on sorted subsets employed 150 to 250 ng DNA, around 27,000 T cell genomes. Clones were read by immunoSEQ multiplex PCR, and TCRdb kept only the in-frame ones, dropping some. The sample lists about a million clones, more than 75% seen once, with around 1.4% in the top ten. This TCR was sampled from a young man in good health. Sequenced input: memory CD4+ T cells sorted from blood. Noted subset: CD45RA-negative fraction.

For the CDR3, the DNA is TGTGCCAGCAGAGAAACAGGGTCTGGCGGCTACACCTTC. Translating gives CASRETGSGGYTF. The rearrangement links TRBV6-1 to TRBJ1-2, with D tentatively TRBD1 (6 bases). The V end was cut by 6 bases, the J end by 8 bases, with 16 bases between. CDR1 and CDR2 (germline): MNHNS, SASEGT. CDR3 length: 13 residues.